This TCR beta chain was found in a study of cytomegalovirus exposure and HLA in healthy donors. This clone was counted a few times. PCR was performed using 60 Vbeta and 13 Jbeta primers. TCRdb's copy holds only in-frame clones and misses some; the assay was immunoSEQ multiplex PCR. In the table there are some 190,000 clones, about nine tenths of which are singletons. The CDR3 is 13 amino acids. Germline CDR1 reads SGHTA; CDR2 reads FQGTGA. V lost 5 bases and J lost 5; bases outside the gene matches: 6. The material sequenced was PBMCs. This chain joins TRBV7-3 and TRBJ2-7, with 7 bases lining up with TRBD1. This receptor was obtained from a boy aged 2 to 10 in good health and CMV-seronegative. CDR3 coding DNA: TGTGCCAGCAGCACCCGACAGGGCCACGAGCAGTACTTC. Residues: CASSTRQGHEQYF.